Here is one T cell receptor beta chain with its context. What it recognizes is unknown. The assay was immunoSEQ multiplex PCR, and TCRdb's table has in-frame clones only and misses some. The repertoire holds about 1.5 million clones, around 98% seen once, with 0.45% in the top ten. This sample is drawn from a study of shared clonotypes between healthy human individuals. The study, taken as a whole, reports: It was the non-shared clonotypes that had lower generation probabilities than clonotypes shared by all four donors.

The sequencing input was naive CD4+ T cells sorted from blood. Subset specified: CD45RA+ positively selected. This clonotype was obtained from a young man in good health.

This CDR3 is CASSFRSGRPYEQYF. CDR3 bases: TGTGCCAGCAGCTTCCGAAGCGGGAGGCCGTACGAGCAGTACTTC. The rearrangement uses TRBV11-2 and TRBJ2-7, with TRBD2 matching 9 bases. The germline V gene has CDR1 SGHAT and CDR2 FQNNGV. This CDR3 is 15 amino acids long. Germline trimming cut 3 bases from V and 4 bases from J; bases unmatched to any gene: 7.